This record looks at one T cell receptor (beta chain) sequence and its context. Its antigen is not identified. This sample is drawn from a study of beta chain features in type 1 diabetes. Study-level findings and limits: Fewer insertions but more deletions were seen at VDJ junctions in type 1 diabetes patients. Patients' naive, central memory and regulatory TCRB repertoires appeared more alike than those of healthy donors.

Isolated RNA was reverse transcribed in full, so expressed TCRB transcripts were sequenced. Some clones are missing from TCRdb's copy, which holds only in-frame ones; the method was immunoSEQ multiplex PCR. The data hold a few hundred thousand clones, with approximately 31% observed a single time. This receptor was obtained from a man between 18 and 29 years old in good health. The specimen was naive CD4+ T cells from blood.

The CDR3 DNA is TGCAGTGCTAGAGGCATCGAAGTCGTGCATTTT. Its protein product is CSARGIEVVHF. V is TRBV20-1 and J is TRBJ1-5; no clear D gene. CDR1 is DFQATT and CDR2 is SNEGSKA in the germline V gene (reference sequence). CDR3 length: 11 residues. The germline V and J ends were trimmed by 1 base and 15 bases, with 13 bases remaining between them.